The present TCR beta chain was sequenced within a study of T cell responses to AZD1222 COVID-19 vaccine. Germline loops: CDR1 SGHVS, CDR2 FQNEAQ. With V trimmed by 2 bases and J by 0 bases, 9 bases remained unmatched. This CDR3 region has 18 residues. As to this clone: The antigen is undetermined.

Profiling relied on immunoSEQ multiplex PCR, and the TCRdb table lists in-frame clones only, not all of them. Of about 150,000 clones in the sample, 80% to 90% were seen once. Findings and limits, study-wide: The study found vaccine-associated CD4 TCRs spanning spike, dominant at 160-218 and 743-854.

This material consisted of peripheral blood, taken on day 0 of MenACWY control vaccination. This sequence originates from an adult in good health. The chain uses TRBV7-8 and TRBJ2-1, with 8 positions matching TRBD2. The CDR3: CASSLSRLATFSYNEQFF. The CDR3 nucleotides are TGTGCCAGCAGCTTATCCAGACTAGCGACGTTCTCCTACAATGAGCAGTTCTTC.